Each of the 17 T cell receptor beta chains below was sequenced from the same sample in a study of patients and donors after allogeneic stem cell transplantation. TCRdb processed the RT-PCR reads anew with MiXCR; each CDR3 protein has one entry. The table shows about 200,000 distinct CDR3 sequences, with roughly two fifths occurring only once. The material sequenced was blood, either unsorted or a sorted T cell fraction (not recorded which). These receptors came from a human donor who was either an allogeneic HSCT recipient or a stem cell or donor lymphocyte infusion donor (not recorded which). It is not recorded whose cells these are; they may come from a transplant donor.

The V gene is TRBV10-3, the J gene TRBJ2-7; D perhaps matches TRBD1 (5 bases). The V gene's germline CDR1 is ENHRY and CDR2 SYGVKD. Trimming took off 6 bases at V and 2 bases at J, with 14 bases between the two ends. The CDR3 runs to 14 residues. The CDR3 region has the DNA TGTGCCATCAGAGAAAGACAGCTTCCCTACGAGCAGTACTTC. This codes for CAIRERQLPYEQYF.

A few counts support this clonotype. The chain couples TRBV6-5 to TRBJ1-3; possible D gene TRBD1, 6 bases. Germline lookup yields CDR1 MNHEY and CDR2 SVGAGI. This CDR3 comprises 12 residues. V gave up 10 bases and J gave up 9 bases, with 16 bases separating them. CDR3 in DNA: TGTGCCACTACCCGGGAGGGGGGCACCATATATTTT. Protein: CATTREGGTIYF.

The chain carries TRBV30 and TRBJ1-2; D is unresolved. V shed 0 bases and J shed 8 bases, with 7 bases lying between them. CDR1 is GTSNPN, CDR2 SVGIG, per germline (reference sequence). The CDR3 runs to 11 residues. CDR3 bases: TGTGCCTGGAGTGTGCTAGGCGGCTACACCTTC. This codes for CAWSVLGGYTF. Supplemented by reference TRBV30 and TRBJ1-2, the full variable domain reads SQTIHQWPATLVQPVGSPLSLECTVEGTSNPNLYWYRQAAGRGLQLLFYSVGIGQISSEVPQNLSASRPQDRQFILSSKKLLLSDSGFYLCAWSVLGGYTFGSGTRLTVV.

As DNA, the CDR3 is TGTGCCAGCAGTATAACCCCGACAGGGGGCGAAAAACTGTTTTTT. Its translation: CASSITPTGGEKLFF. J is TRBJ1-4 and V is TRBV12-3 or TRBV12-4; 10 bases match TRBD1. CDR3 length: 15 amino acids. The V and J ends lost 5 bases and 8 bases, in that order; junction bases with no gene match: 8.

The chain carries TRBV6-6 and TRBJ1-1; maybe TRBD1 (5 bases). With 6 bases removed from V and 5 bases from J, the gap between germline ends came to 13 bases. Germline V gene lookup returns CDR1 MNHNY and CDR2 SVGAGI (reference sequence). The CDR3 runs to 13 residues. The CDR3 region is CASSRAGGTEAFF. DNA for the CDR3: TGTGCCAGCAGCCGGGCGGGGGGGACTGAAGCTTTCTTT.

This clonotype came up a few times. This chain connects TRBV4-1 to TRBJ2-7; D is ambiguous. The CDR3 spans 14 residues. V was trimmed by 1 base and J by 4 bases, leaving 11 bases between them. Germline V gene data show CDR1 as MGHRA and CDR2 as YSYEKL. CDR3 DNA: TGCGCCAGCAGCCAAGGACATGTCGGGTACGAGCAGTACTTC. Translation: CASSQGHVGYEQYF.

The rearrangement uses TRBV4-1 and TRBJ1-2; the match to TRBD1 covers 9 bases. CDR3 length: 17 amino acids. Per the germline V gene, CDR1 is MGHRA and CDR2 is YSYEKL. V trimming: 2 bases; J trimming: 2 bases; junction bases outside the gene matches: 9. CDR3 DNA: TGCGCCAGCAGCCAAAGTACACAGGGGGCTACCAACTATGGCTACACCTTC. Translated: CASSQSTQGATNYGYTF.

There are many counts of this clonotype. The chain links TRBV15 to TRBJ1-6; possibly TRBD1 for D (5 bases). Germline loops: CDR1 LNHNV, CDR2 YYDKDF (reference sequence). With 0 bases removed from V and 0 bases from J, the gap between germline ends came to 18 bases. There are 20 residues in the CDR3. CDR3 sequence (DNA): TGTGCCACCAGCAGAGATCGGGGCCCCGAACGGTACTCCTATAATTCACCCCTCCACTTT. It encodes CATSRDRGPERYSYNSPLHF.

This clonotype has more than one count but fewer than ten. V is TRBV20-1 and J is TRBJ2-1; D perhaps matches TRBD1 (5 bases). Germline V CDR1 and CDR2: DFQATT, SNEGSKA (reference sequence). The CDR3 runs to 12 residues. Between the trimmed V and J ends, which lost 3 bases and 8 bases, there was a span of 11 bases. This CDR3 reads CSASPRADEQFF. The CDR3 nucleotides are TGCAGTGCTAGTCCCAGGGCGGATGAGCAGTTCTTC.

The gene calls are TRBV7-2 and TRBJ1-3, with 8 bases fitting TRBD1. The ends lost 6 bases at V and 0 bases at J; junction bases unmatched: 7. Germline V lookup: CDR1 SGHTA, CDR2 FQGNSA. The CDR3 consists of 16 residues. The chain's CDR3 is CASSLGQVFSGNTIYF. DNA for the CDR3: TGTGCCAGCAGTTTGGGACAGGTTTTCTCTGGAAACACCATATATTTT.

The chain couples TRBV12-3 or TRBV12-4 to TRBJ2-5; D remains ambiguous. This CDR3 region has 12 residues. Between the trimmed V and J ends, which lost 2 bases and 5 bases, there was a span of 6 bases. CDR3 residues: CASSLKFETQYF. The CDR3 coding sequence is TGTGCCAGCAGTTTAAAATTCGAGACCCAGTACTTC.

The chain carries TRBV20-1 and TRBJ1-5, with 7 bases identical to TRBD1. J was trimmed by 0 bases and V by 2 bases; bases with no gene match: 7. The CDR3 has 16 residues. The germline CDR1 and CDR2 sequences are DFQATT and SNEGSKA (reference sequence). In nucleotides, the CDR3 is TGCAGTGCTAGATCACTACAGGGGATTAGCAATCAGCCCCAGCATTTT. Translating it yields CSARSLQGISNQPQHF.

The chain has TRBV7-3 and TRBJ2-3; TRBD2 aligns across 9 bases. Germline CDR1 is SGHTA and CDR2 is FQGTGA. Losses at the gene ends were 5 bases for V and 1 base for J; bases not matched to a gene: 4. The CDR3 contains 15 residues. The DNA for the CDR3 is TGTGCCAGCAGCCTAGCGGGGTTGGGCACAGATACGCAGTATTTT. It codes for CASSLAGLGTDTQYF.

The chain carries TRBV12-3 or TRBV12-4 and TRBJ2-7, with 9 bases fitting TRBD2. Trimming cost V 0 bases and J 7 bases; bases outside gene matches: 7. CDR3 size: 15 residues. As DNA, the CDR3 is TGTGCCAGCAGTTTAGCGCTAGCGGGGCGTCGGGAGCAGTACTTC. Amino acids: CASSLALAGRREQYF.

The chain recombines TRBV29-1 with TRBJ2-7; D may be TRBD1 (6 bases). Germline loops: CDR1 SQVTM, CDR2 ANQGSEA. This CDR3 comprises 13 residues. V was trimmed by 7 bases and J by 4 bases, leaving 17 bases between them. The CDR3 DNA is TGCAGCGCCCGAGACAGGAAGCCTTACGAGCAGTACTTC. Encoded protein: CSARDRKPYEQYF.

V usage is TRBV4-2 and J usage is TRBJ2-3; tentatively, D is TRBD2 (5 bases). The V gene's germline CDR1 is LGHNA and CDR2 YNFKEQ. The V end lost 2 bases, the J end lost 6 bases, and 6 bases lay between the germline ends. The CDR3 is 12 residues long. The CDR3 loop is CASSQLADTQYF. CDR3 in DNA: TGTGCCAGCAGCCAATTAGCGGATACGCAGTATTTT.

This chain connects TRBV3-1 to TRBJ2-7, with D possibly TRBD1 on 6 matching bases. Germline assignment: CDR1 LGHDT and CDR2 YNNKEL (reference sequence). CDR3 size: 16 residues. V was clipped by 0 bases and J by 3 bases, with 15 bases between them. CDR3 DNA: TGTGCCAGCAGCCAAGATTTAGGACAGAAGATCTACGAGCAGTACTTC. This codes for CASSQDLGQKIYEQYF.